The present T cell receptor beta chain was sequenced within a study of blood T cell repertoires in COVID-19 (dated by TCRdb to about 2020). A note on the overall study: Collaborator samples came from the United States, Italy and Spain and covered acute and convalescent phases of COVID-19. A de-identified subject ID, COVID-19 status, age in years and sex were almost always included in the sample metadata. HLA class I and class II types, where available, came from metadata supplied by the sample provider rather than from assay-based typing. The repertoires were made available in a free public database intended to serve as a resource for research on the immune response to SARS-CoV-2. Samples were obtained from the ongoing ImmuneRACE study (first 160 participants) and from 1,200 or so subjects provided by 6 global collaborators. Subjects who had been exposed to COVID-19, were actively infected with it, or had recovered from it provided the deeply sampled blood TCRbeta repertoires that made up the dataset. The prospective study material was composed of cDNA or gDNA derived from T cells, B-cell-depleted T cells, or PBMCs. The research as a whole found: The quantity of clinical and demographic metadata differed by source and by participant and was supplied without curation.

Each collaborating institution followed its own protocols to collect whole blood in K2EDTA tubes. For TCRbeta analysis, collaborators shipped samples in one of three forms: frozen whole blood, isolated PBMCs, or DNA extracted from either of those sample types. In the germline V gene, CDR1 corresponds to SGHVS and CDR2 to FQNEAQ. The CDR3 has 14 amino acids, counting the end cysteine and phenylalanine. The retained sequence is limited to the CDR3, 42 bases, with the frame set at the first base. Cut back by 1 base and 5 bases, the V and J ends lie 11 bases apart. Remarks on this clone: Its antigen is not yet known. Base qualities are not at hand, and no much larger clone is one base apart.

TCRbeta CDR3 regions were amplified from genomic DNA using the immunoSEQ Assay, a bias-controlled multiplex PCR. For the original study's pipeline: The number of nucleated cells in each sample was estimated by amplification of reference gene primers within the assay. To quantify the absolute abundance of each unique TCRbeta CDR3 rearrangement, sequence reads were collapsed and filtered. For each sample, productive Simpson clonality was calculated as the square root of Simpson's diversity index over productive rearrangements. TCRdb carries this immuneACCESS record with in-frame sequences only. Its versions omit some clonotypes, under half of them owing to an unresolved V gene in the studies checked, with the rest unexplained. V and J calls plus clone size are reproduced from that table; the DNA served to infer D and trimming. Within this sample are 65,000 to 90,000 clones, with about nine tenths of them counted one time only. The top ten constitute roughly 8.7% of the sample.

The sequence came from a man aged 50-60 years with acute or convalescent COVID-19. Specimen: peripheral blood. Recombination connected TRBV7-8 to TRBJ1-2; the D gene assignment is ambiguous. The bases are TGTGCCAGCAGCTTAGGAACCGGTTATTATGGCTACACCTTC. Its protein is CASSLGTGYYGYTF.